The next 18 T cell receptor beta chains were all read from a single sample in a study of cytomegalovirus exposure and HLA in healthy donors. The PCR was carried out with 60 Vbeta primers and 13 Jbeta primers. Profiled with immunoSEQ multiplex PCR; TCRdb holds only in-frame clones, not every one. This table holds roughly 34,000 clones, roughly three quarters found once. Sequences were obtained from PBMCs. These receptors originate from a man aged 25-45 years in good health and CMV-seronegative.

V is TRBV5-6 and J is TRBJ2-7; 7 bases agree with TRBD1. The ends lost 4 bases at V and 3 bases at J; junction bases unmatched: 4. From germline, CDR1 is SGHDT and CDR2 YYEEEE. This CDR3 contains 13 residues. CDR3 amino acids: CASSIGTVYEQYF. CDR3 in DNA: TGTGCCAGCAGCATAGGGACAGTCTACGAGCAGTACTTC.

The chain combines TRBV6-5 with TRBJ2-7, with 7 bases that match TRBD1. Germline CDR1 is MNHEY and CDR2 is SVGAGI. This CDR3 region has 15 residues. J lost 0 bases, V lost 6 bases, and 8 bases had no gene match. As DNA, the CDR3 is TGTGCCAGCAGCCTTAGGGACAGAACCTCCTACGAGCAGTACTTC. It codes for CASSLRDRTSYEQYF.

The J gene is TRBJ2-5, the V gene TRBV5-4; D is unresolved. V was shortened by 4 bases and J by 0 bases, with 7 bases between the two germline ends. From germline, CDR1 is SGHNT and CDR2 YYREEE (reference sequence). The CDR3 length is 13 residues. CDR3 amino acids: CASSPPYQETQYF. As DNA, the CDR3 is TGTGCCAGCAGCCCTCCGTACCAAGAGACCCAGTACTTC.

The V and J genes are TRBV11-2 and TRBJ2-3, with D unresolved. V was trimmed by 8 bases and J by 0 bases, leaving 9 bases between them. CDR3 size: 13 residues. Germline CDR1 and CDR2: SGHAT and FQNNGV. Here the CDR3 DNA reads TGTGCCAGCGCACGAGGAAGCACAGATACGCAGTATTTT. Encoded protein: CASARGSTDTQYF.

This clone appeared once. V and J are TRBV7-2 and TRBJ2-2; TRBD1 might be the D (6 bases). V was trimmed by 5 bases and J by 5 bases, leaving 21 bases between them. Germline CDR1 reads SGHTA; CDR2 reads FQGNSA. The CDR3 length is 17 residues. CDR3 DNA: TGTGCCAGCAGCCCAAGAGGTACAGGGTTCAGTACCGGGGAGCTGTTTTTT. As protein: CASSPRGTGFSTGELFF.

V and J are TRBV6-4 and TRBJ1-2; D might be TRBD1 (5 bases). Trimming shortened V by 6 bases and J by 4 bases, and 15 bases separated the two germline ends. The CDR3 totals 14 residues. Per germline, CDR1 MRHNA and CDR2 SNTAGT. CDR3: CASSQAQGSYGYTF. CDR3 DNA: TGTGCCAGCAGCCAGGCCCAGGGAAGCTATGGCTACACCTTC.

This clone turned up a few times. Here the CDR3 DNA reads TGTGCCAGCAGCGCTCCGGGACAGGGGACTGGGGCCAACGTCCTGACTTTC. This gives the protein CASSAPGQGTGANVLTF. V usage is TRBV7-2 and J usage is TRBJ2-6; 10 positions match TRBD1. CDR3 size: 17 residues. In germline, CDR1 is SGHTA, CDR2 FQGNSA. Trimming cost V 5 bases and J 2 bases; bases outside gene matches: 6.

This clone was counted once. This chain connects TRBV7-9 to TRBJ2-5, with a possible D match to TRBD2 (7 bases). The V gene's germline CDR1 is SEHNR and CDR2 FQNEAQ (reference sequence). The CDR3 runs to 14 residues. Trimming left V 4 bases short and J 5 bases short, with 14 bases between. CDR3 nucleotides: TGTGCCAGCAGCTCTCGGACAGCGGGGGAGACCCAGTACTTC. The encoded protein is CASSSRTAGETQYF.

The rearrangement links TRBV25-1 to TRBJ1-5; D not resolved. The V gene lost 3 bases and the J gene lost 6 bases, with 9 bases spanning the gap. The CDR3 covers 13 residues. In germline, CDR1 is MGHDK, CDR2 SYGVNS. CDR3 coding DNA: TGTGCCAGCAGTGATGCGGGTAGTCAGCCCCAGCATTTT. It is translated as CASSDAGSQPQHF. The whole variable domain, remainder taken from reference TRBV25-1 and TRBJ1-5, is EADIYQTPRYLVIGTGKKITLECSQTMGHDKMYWYQQDPGMELHLIHYSYGVNSTEKGDLSSESTVSRIRTEHFPLTLESARPSHTSQYLCASSDAGSQPQHFGDGTRLSIL.

The chain uses TRBV20-1 and TRBJ1-1; D uncertain. This CDR3 is built from 10 residues. V was cut by 8 bases and J by 8 bases, with 12 bases left in between. Looked up from germline, CDR1 is DFQATT and CDR2 is SNEGSKA (reference sequence). The CDR3 coding sequence is TGCAGTCCCTATCCTGAGGAAGCTTTCTTT. As protein: CSPYPEEAFF.

The gene calls are TRBV28 and TRBJ2-6, with D hard to call. This CDR3 is 12 amino acids long. Germline CDR1 MDHEN, CDR2 SYDVKM. Trimming took off 10 bases at V and 2 bases at J, with 6 bases between the two ends. CDR3 sequence (DNA): TGTGCCACCGAGCCTGGGGCCAACGTCCTGACTTTC. This encodes CATEPGANVLTF.

The chain couples TRBV5-1 to TRBJ1-4; D uncertain. The V end lost 2 bases, the J end lost 5 bases, and 10 bases lay between the germline ends. CDR1 SGHRS and CDR2 YFSETQ come from the germline V gene. The CDR3 extends over 14 amino acids. Here the CDR3 DNA reads TGCGCCAGCAGCTTCGCCAGTCAAAATGAAAAACTGTTTTTT. This gives the protein CASSFASQNEKLFF. The whole variable domain, remainder taken from reference TRBV5-1 and TRBJ1-4, is KAGVTQTPRYLIKTRGQQVTLSCSPISGHRSVSWYQQTPGQGLQFLFEYFSETQRNKGNFPGRFSGRQFSNSRSEMNVSTLELGDSALYLCASSFASQNEKLFFGSGTQLSVL.

There are a few counts of this clone. The rearrangement uses TRBV7-2 and TRBJ1-3; D possibly corresponds to TRBD1 (6 bases). CDR3 size: 13 residues. V lost 5 bases to trimming and J lost 1 base, with 6 bases between them. The germline V gene has CDR1 SGHTA and CDR2 FQGNSA. In nucleotides, the CDR3 is TGTGCCAGCAGCACAGGGTCTGGAAACACCATATATTTT. Translation: CASSTGSGNTIYF.

This chain connects TRBV6-1 to TRBJ1-2; no definite D call. This CDR3 spans 12 amino acids. Germline V gives CDR1 MNHNS, CDR2 SASEGT. Trimming took 3 bases from V and 5 from J, leaving 7 bases between them. In DNA form, the CDR3 reads TGTGCCAGCAGTGACAGGCTGTATGGCTACACCTTC. Its protein product is CASSDRLYGYTF.

This clone was counted only a few times. This chain joins TRBV6-5 and TRBJ1-1, with TRBD1 identical over 7 bases. The ends lost 6 bases at V and 0 bases at J; junction bases unmatched: 4. Germline values: CDR1 MNHEY, CDR2 SVGAGI. The CDR3 contains 14 residues. The CDR3 reads CASSSQGLNTEAFF. In DNA form, the CDR3 reads TGTGCCAGCAGCTCACAGGGGTTGAACACTGAAGCTTTCTTT.

The count of this clone is one. The chain combines TRBV27 with TRBJ1-5; 7 bases fit TRBD1. The germline CDR1 and CDR2 sequences are MNHEY and SMNVEV (reference sequence). The CDR3 sequence is 13 residues long. The ends lost 6 bases at V and 7 bases at J; junction bases unmatched: 6. The CDR3 nucleotides are TGTGCCAGCAGGACAGGGCTAGAGCAGCCCCAGCATTTT. Encoded protein: CASRTGLEQPQHF.

The V and J genes are TRBV11-2 and TRBJ2-3; 11 bases fit TRBD2. J gave up 7 bases and V 1 base, and 7 bases lay outside the gene matches. This CDR3 has 16 amino acids. CDR1 SGHAT and CDR2 FQNNGV come from the germline V gene. The CDR3 nucleotides are TGTGCCAGCAGCTTAGGGCACCTAGCGGGGGGATATACGCAGTATTTT. Its protein product is CASSLGHLAGGYTQYF.

The chain combines TRBV6-1 with TRBJ2-6; D is undetermined. Germline V CDR1 and CDR2: MNHNS, SASEGT. Trimming pared 5 bases from V and 0 bases from J, leaving 8 bases between. CDR3 length: 15 residues. CDR3 coding DNA: TGTGCCAGCAGTCCCTCGGGCTCTGGGGCCAACGTCCTGACTTTC. Its translation: CASSPSGSGANVLTF.